This passage covers 7 T cell receptor beta chains from one sample sequenced in a study of identifying expanded T cells in peripheral blood (dated by TCRdb to the late 2010s). Library preparation used the immunoSEQ multiplex PCR assay. The table comes from immuneACCESS by way of TCRdb, which keeps in-frame sequences with V and J called. Part of the clones is missing from these tables; in studies checked, under half for an unresolved V gene and the rest for unknown reasons. The sample table holds under 150,000 clones, of which roughly 90% were seen once. The ten largest account for 8% to 9% of the sample. Sequencing input: blood. All receptors derive from a person between 18 and 75 years old in good health.

The chain carries TRBV6-5 and TRBJ2-1; 9 bases are a match to TRBD2. The V segment lost 4 bases and the J segment 9 bases; nucleotides outside the gene matches: 13. CDR3 size: 16 residues. Germline V gene sequence: CDR1 MNHEY, CDR2 SVGAGI. The CDR3 region is CASSSSRGGAFAEQFF. CDR3 in DNA: TGTGCCAGCAGTTCGTCTCGCGGGGGGGCCTTTGCTGAGCAGTTCTTC.

The chain has TRBV5-5 and TRBJ2-7; D is perhaps TRBD1 (5 bases). The germline CDR1 and CDR2 sequences are SGHKS and YYEKEE (reference sequence). CDR3 length: 16 residues. Trimming stripped 4 bases from V and 3 bases from J, with 20 bases between. As DNA, the CDR3 is TGTGCCAGCAGCCTTAGTGGGGTAGGGGTTATCTACGAGCAGTACTTC. Amino acid sequence: CASSLSGVGVIYEQYF.

The chain links TRBV12-5 to TRBJ2-3, with 9 bases identical to TRBD2. In germline, CDR1 is LGHNT, CDR2 FRNRAP. V shed 5 bases, J shed 0 bases, and the junction held 0 bases outside the gene matches. This CDR3 region has 14 residues. The CDR3 protein is CASGSGGSTDTQYF. The CDR3 DNA reads as TGTGCTAGTGGTAGCGGGGGGAGCACAGATACGCAGTATTTT.

This sequence joins TRBV6-7 and TRBJ2-1, with no clear D. TRBV6-7 is labeled an ORF, and its function is uncertain. The CDR3 spans 14 residues. The germline V and J ends were trimmed by 2 bases and 0 bases, with 5 bases remaining between them. The CDR3 reads CASSYDNSYNEQFF. CDR3 coding DNA: TGTGCCAGCAGTTACGACAACTCCTACAATGAGCAGTTCTTC.

This clone has just a few counts. The chain recombines TRBV6-6 with TRBJ2-6; D is ambiguous. CDR3 length: 13 residues. Germline V gene sequence: CDR1 MNHNY, CDR2 SVGAGI (reference sequence). Trimming left V 8 bases short and J 0 bases short, with 5 bases between. The CDR3 protein is CASDTSGANVLTF. Here the CDR3 DNA reads TGTGCCAGCGACACCTCTGGGGCCAACGTCCTGACTTTC.

Details on this clone: The germline gene is not matched at one end of the junction; a read error may be the cause. The rearrangement links TRBV6-6 to TRBJ1-1; TRBD1 aligns across 7 bases. The CDR3 loop spans 13 amino acids. Per the germline V gene, CDR1 is MNHNY and CDR2 is SVGAGI (reference sequence). The CDR3 reads CASTSGQNSEAFF. The CDR3 coding sequence is TGTGCCAGCACCTCGGGACAGAACTCTGAAGCTTTCTTT.

Comments on this clone: At the DNA level, this CDR3 is encoded by other sequences in the same sample as well. This rearrangement joins TRBV5-1 to TRBJ2-5, with D unresolved. Germline V gene lookup returns CDR1 SGHRS and CDR2 YFSETQ. This CDR3 spans 13 amino acids. With 2 bases removed from V and 4 bases from J, the gap between germline ends came to 9 bases. CDR3 in amino acids: CASSFSSGETQYF. The CDR3 region has the DNA TGCGCCAGCAGCTTTTCGAGTGGAGAGACCCAGTACTTC.